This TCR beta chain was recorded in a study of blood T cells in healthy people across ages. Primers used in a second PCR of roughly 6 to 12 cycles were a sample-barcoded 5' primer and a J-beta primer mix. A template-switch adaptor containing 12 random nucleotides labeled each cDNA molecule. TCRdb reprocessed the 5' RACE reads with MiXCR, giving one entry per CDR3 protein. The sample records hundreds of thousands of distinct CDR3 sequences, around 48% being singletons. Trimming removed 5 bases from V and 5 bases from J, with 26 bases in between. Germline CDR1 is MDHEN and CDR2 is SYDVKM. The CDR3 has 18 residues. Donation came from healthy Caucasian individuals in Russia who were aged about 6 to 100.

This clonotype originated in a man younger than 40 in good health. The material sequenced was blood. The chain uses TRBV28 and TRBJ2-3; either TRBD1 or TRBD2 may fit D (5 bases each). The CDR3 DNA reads TGTGCCAGCAGTCCGGGTTGGGGGAGTTTACTAATTGAAGATACGCAGTATTTT. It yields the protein CASSPGWGSLLIEDTQYF.